A single sample gave rise to the 8 T cell receptor beta chains below, sequenced in a study of cytomegalovirus exposure and HLA in healthy donors. Primers included in the PCR were 60 Vbeta and 13 Jbeta primers. Profiled with immunoSEQ multiplex PCR; TCRdb holds only in-frame clones, not every one. The sample lists around 200,000 clones, around 77% occurring once. The sequencing input was PBMCs. Receptor source: a man aged 25-45 years in good health and CMV-seronegative.

The chain employs TRBV4-1 and TRBJ2-1; D perhaps matches TRBD2 (5 bases). The V gene's germline CDR1 is MGHRA and CDR2 YSYEKL. V was shortened by 4 bases and J by 8 bases, with 15 bases between the two germline ends. This CDR3 is 14 amino acids long. CDR3 sequence: CASSRTESRDEQFF. CDR3 coding DNA: TGCGCCAGCAGCCGGACTGAGTCCCGGGATGAGCAGTTCTTC.

This chain connects TRBV6-5 to TRBJ2-7, with D perhaps TRBD2 (6 bases). The ends were cut back, 10 bases at V and 0 bases at J, with 13 bases in the middle. CDR1 is MNHEY and CDR2 is SVGAGI in the germline V gene. CDR3 length: 13 amino acids. CDR3 sequence (DNA): TGTGCCACCCGGGACTGGGTCTCCTACGAGCAGTACTTC. It codes for CATRDWVSYEQYF.

The rearrangement links TRBV5-1 to TRBJ1-1; D is uncertain. Germline values: CDR1 SGHRS, CDR2 YFSETQ. This CDR3 is built from 15 residues. The ends were cut back, 0 bases at V and 2 bases at J, with 11 bases in the middle. CDR3 amino acids: CASSLGVGLNTEAFF. DNA for the CDR3: TGCGCCAGCAGCTTGGGGGTGGGCCTAAACACTGAAGCTTTCTTT.

This clone was observed a few times. The chain recombines TRBV18 with TRBJ2-1, with 7 nucleotides matching TRBD2. Per germline, CDR1 KGHSH and CDR2 LQKENI. The CDR3 sequence is 14 residues long. V lost 3 bases, J lost 3 bases, and 2 bases stayed unmatched. DNA for the CDR3: TGTGCCAGCTCACCCGGCGGGAGCTACAATGAGCAGTTCTTC. Protein: CASSPGGSYNEQFF.

This chain links TRBV7-9 with TRBJ2-5, with 7 bases matching TRBD1. The CDR3 length is 14 residues. With V trimmed by 5 bases and J by 2 bases, 5 bases remained unmatched. Germline CDR1 reads SEHNR; CDR2 reads FQNEAQ (reference sequence). CDR3 in amino acids: CASSLDREQETQYF. CDR3 coding DNA: TGTGCCAGCAGCCTTGACAGGGAGCAAGAGACCCAGTACTTC.

The chain is built from TRBV4-1 and TRBJ2-7, with 14 bases identical to TRBD2. The CDR3 totals 15 residues. After removal of 4 bases from V and 4 bases from J, the junction contained 3 bases not matched to a gene. Germline V gene data show CDR1 as MGHRA and CDR2 as YSYEKL. This chain's CDR3 is CASSLGTSGRYEQYF. CDR3 DNA sequence: TGCGCCAGCAGCCTCGGGACTAGCGGGAGATACGAGCAGTACTTC.

The chain recombines TRBV7-8 with TRBJ2-1, with 9 bases identical to TRBD2. J was trimmed by 3 bases and V by 1 base; bases with no gene match: 1. In germline, CDR1 is SGHVS, CDR2 FQNEAQ. The CDR3 extends over 15 amino acids. The CDR3 region is CASSLETSGYNEQFF. Here the CDR3 DNA reads TGTGCCAGCAGCTTAGAGACTAGCGGCTACAATGAGCAGTTCTTC.

The chain recombines TRBV4-1 with TRBJ2-5; no clear D gene. V gave up 8 bases and J gave up 1 base, with 11 bases separating them. Germline lookup yields CDR1 MGHRA and CDR2 YSYEKL. This CDR3 has 13 amino acids. In DNA form, the CDR3 reads TGCGCCAGCGGTCCACCGGGCCAAGAGACCCAGTACTTC. The encoded protein is CASGPPGQETQYF.